The rows below give T cell receptor beta chains drawn from one sample of a study of blood T cell repertoires in COVID-19. TCRdb's table, derived via immunoSEQ multiplex PCR, lists solely in-frame clones and lacks some. The sample shows approximately 300,000 clones, around 82% of them seen only once. Sequenced: peripheral blood. The receptors originated from a woman between 45 and 60 years old with acute or convalescent COVID-19. CDR3s leave out the opening cysteine and the closing phenylalanine or tryptophan. The order of the fields is CDR3 protein, V gene, J gene.

ASIDRGRNYGYT,TRBV19,TRBJ1-2
ASLGNGNTIY,TRBV6-5,TRBJ1-3
ASSRSFSGANVLT,TRBV27,TRBJ2-6
ASSLYSGGAWTGELF,TRBV5-6,TRBJ2-2
ASSTIGGSAF,TRBV7-2,TRBJ1-1
AWNRIRNEKLF,TRBV30,TRBJ1-4
ASSSQGDTGNTIY,TRBV5-1,TRBJ1-3
ASSLDKNTEAF,TRBV18,TRBJ1-1
ASSPGTSSHSYEQY,TRBV13,TRBJ2-7
ASSYTYGYT,TRBV3-1/TRBV3-2,TRBJ1-2
SVEVGGAQH,TRBV29-1,TRBJ1-5
ASTTGQLNTEAF,TRBV5-4,TRBJ1-1
ASSLLKAGGFTGELF,TRBV27,TRBJ2-2
ASSWASGYTDTQY,TRBV4-1,TRBJ2-3
ASSFGTADGYT,TRBV7-2,TRBJ1-2
ASSLPQLESGRRTGELF,TRBV5-4,TRBJ2-2
ATSGIAGGDTQY,TRBV30,TRBJ2-3
ASSRRDRGDGYT,TRBV4-2,TRBJ1-2
ATSDPTGGRSYNEQF,TRBV24-1,TRBJ2-1
ASSYFTGSNEAF,TRBV6-2/TRBV6-3,TRBJ1-1
ASSPLGQMDSPLH,TRBV5-5,TRBJ1-6
AWRYGTGYNEQF,TRBV30,TRBJ2-1
ASSSVDRVRETQY,TRBV5-6,TRBJ2-5
ASSEALGTGRETQY,TRBV2,TRBJ2-5
ASSGLAVDGYT,TRBV10-2,TRBJ1-2
ASSLDRGLRTEAF,TRBV5-4,TRBJ1-1
ASVKRGQGSYNEQF,TRBV27,TRBJ2-1
SASASGANSYNEQF,TRBV20-1,TRBJ2-1
ATSVRVSKSNQPQH,TRBV24-1,TRBJ1-5
ASSSGTGGGYT,TRBV6-6,TRBJ1-2
ASVGVENTEAF,TRBV28,TRBJ1-1
ASSQDGWDRGGTEAF,TRBV3-1/TRBV3-2,TRBJ1-1